This passage covers 23 T cell receptor beta chains from one sample sequenced in a study of CD8 T cells in ankylosing spondylitis (dated 2017 in TCRdb). Library generation was performed with 5' RACE. TCRdb lists the instrument as Illumina HiSeq 2500. TCRdb trimmed the raw reads at Q25, called clones with MiXCR and kept productive beta chains. Each record represents a unique CDR3 protein, reported with the most common genes and DNA among its rows. This sample gives about 250,000 distinct CDR3 sequences in total; over 30% of them show up just once. The ten largest make up roughly 4.2% of the sample. Specimen: blood, either unsorted or a sorted T cell fraction (not recorded which). Source of these receptors: a male donor with ankylosing spondylitis or in good health (not recorded which).

J is TRBJ1-1 and V is TRBV7-9; D is unclear. CDR3 size: 13 residues. The ends were cut back, 2 bases at V and 3 bases at J, with 7 bases in the middle. Germline V gene sequence: CDR1 SEHNR, CDR2 FQNEAQ (reference sequence). Written as DNA, the CDR3 is TGTGCCAGCAGCTTATTTGCAGACACTGAAGCTTTCTTT. This gives the protein CASSLFADTEAFF.

The DNA of the CDR3 is TGTGCCAGCAGAAAGACTAGCGGGGGGGCAACAGATACGCAGTATTTT. Amino acids: CASRKTSGGATDTQYF. The chain uses TRBV12-3 or TRBV12-4 and TRBJ2-3, with 14 bases fitting TRBD2. The length of the CDR3 is 16 residues. J lost 3 bases, V lost 6 bases, and 5 bases had no gene match.

This clonotype has more than one count but fewer than ten. The chain joins TRBV11-2 to TRBJ2-3; a weak D match, TRBD2 (6 bases). CDR3 size: 16 residues. Per germline, CDR1 SGHAT and CDR2 FQNNGV. Trimming removed 4 bases at V and 0 bases at J, with 14 bases between. The CDR3 is CASSYGVGGSTDTQYF. The CDR3 coding sequence is TGTGCCAGCAGCTACGGGGTCGGGGGAAGCACAGATACGCAGTATTTT. The full variable domain, in which reference TRBV11-2 and TRBJ2-3 provide the parts outside the CDR3, is EAGVAQSPRYKIIEKRQSVAFWCNPISGHATLYWYQQILGQGPKLLIQFQNNGVVDDSQLPKDRFSAERLKGVDSTLKIQPAKLEDSAVYLCASSYGVGGSTDTQYFGPGTRLTVL.

The chain carries TRBV29-1 and TRBJ2-1; 7 bases line up with TRBD2. The CDR3 is 11 amino acids. Germline CDR1 and CDR2: SQVTM and ANQGSEA. DNA for the CDR3: TGCATCGGTGGCGGGGGCAATGAGCAGTTCTTC. Translated: CIGGGGNEQFF.

The chain combines TRBV29-1 with TRBJ2-7; a weak D match, TRBD2 (6 bases). Trimming left V 3 bases short and J 5 bases short, with 11 bases between. The CDR3 is 12 amino acids. Germline V gene data show CDR1 as SQVTM and CDR2 as ANQGSEA. The CDR3 sequence is CSVDGREDEQYF. The CDR3, as DNA: TGCAGCGTTGATGGCAGGGAGGACGAGCAGTACTTC.

The V call is TRBV7-9, the J call TRBJ2-7; 7 bases align to TRBD2. The V segment lost 4 bases and the J segment 5 bases; nucleotides outside the gene matches: 8. CDR3 length equals 14 residues. Germline lookup yields CDR1 SEHNR and CDR2 FQNEAQ (reference sequence). The CDR3 DNA reads as TGTGCCAGCAGCTGGGAGGGAACCCCCAACGAGCAGTACTTC. Translation gives CASSWEGTPNEQYF.

J is TRBJ1-4 and V is TRBV11-2, with TRBD1 matching 9 bases. The CDR3 runs 16 residues. Germline V gene sequence: CDR1 SGHAT, CDR2 FQNNGV. V lost 3 bases, J lost 3 bases, and 5 bases stayed unmatched. The CDR3 nucleotides are TGTGCCAGCAGCTTTACAGGGGGCAGGTCTAATGAAAAACTGTTTTTT. Its protein product is CASSFTGGRSNEKLFF.

This clonotype came up a few times. This sequence joins TRBV20-1 and TRBJ2-3; 13 bases fit TRBD2. This CDR3 has 18 residues. J gave up 2 bases and V 3 bases, and 11 bases lay outside the gene matches. The germline gives CDR1 DFQATT, CDR2 SNEGSKA (reference sequence). CDR3 sequence reads: CSASSRQLAGGPTDTQYF. CDR3 coding DNA: TGCAGTGCTAGTTCTCGTCAACTAGCGGGGGGGCCCACAGATACGCAGTATTTT.

The chain combines TRBV9 with TRBJ2-1; weak D call: TRBD2 (5 bases). With 4 bases removed from V and 3 bases from J, the gap between germline ends came to 14 bases. Germline V lookup: CDR1 SGDLS, CDR2 YYNGEE. The CDR3 consists of 15 residues. CDR3 nucleotide sequence: TGTGCCAGCAGCCCTACGGGGAGTATCTACAATGAGCAGTTCTTC. It specifies CASSPTGSIYNEQFF.

This clonotype was seen a single time. This rearrangement joins TRBV9 to TRBJ1-1; D might be TRBD1 (5 bases). CDR1 and CDR2 (germline): SGDLS, YYNGEE. The CDR3 contains 15 residues. V lost 4 bases and J 1 base, leaving 14 bases between the germline ends. The CDR3 DNA reads as TGTGCCAGCAGCCTATCGGGGACGTCGAACACTGAAGCTTTCTTT. It codes for CASSLSGTSNTEAFF.

The genes are TRBV7-2 and TRBJ2-5, with no clear D. This CDR3 region has 14 residues. The germline V and J ends were trimmed by 7 bases and 2 bases, with 14 bases remaining between them. CDR1 is SGHTA and CDR2 is FQGNSA in the germline V gene. The CDR3 protein is CASNKRLPQETQYF. The CDR3, as DNA: TGTGCCAGCAACAAGCGACTGCCGCAAGAGACCCAGTACTTC. The full variable domain, completed using reference TRBV7-2 and TRBJ2-5, is GAGVSQSPSNKVTEKGKDVELRCDPISGHTALYWYRQSLGQGLEFLIYFQGNSAPDKSGLPSDRFSAERTGGSVSTLTIQRTQQEDSAVYLCASNKRLPQETQYFGPGTRLLVL.

This clonotype was counted at least ten times. This chain connects TRBV6-1 to TRBJ2-2; 10 nucleotides align to TRBD1. This CDR3 is 15 amino acids long. The junction had 7 bases not matched to a gene; V was cut back by 6 bases and J by 6 bases. Germline CDR1 MNHNS, CDR2 SASEGT. The CDR3 loop reads CASRHDRGQAGELFF. CDR3 DNA sequence: TGTGCCAGCAGACACGACAGGGGGCAGGCCGGGGAGCTGTTTTTT.

The count of this clonotype is one. This rearrangement joins TRBV12-3 or TRBV12-4 to TRBJ2-7; the match to TRBD1 covers 7 bases. The CDR3 is 15 amino acids. Trimming cost V 5 bases and J 5 bases; bases outside gene matches: 12. This CDR3 is CASSRQGLIIDEQYF. CDR3 in DNA: TGTGCCAGCAGTCGACAGGGTCTAATTATCGACGAGCAGTACTTC.

This clonotype showed up just a few times. The chain couples TRBV12-3 or TRBV12-4 to TRBJ1-1; the D is unclear. V lost 1 base to trimming and J lost 3 bases, with 9 bases between them. The length of the CDR3 is 14 residues. The CDR3 nucleotides are TGTGCCAGCAGTTTAGGGTTCTGGGACACTGAAGCTTTCTTT. Translated: CASSLGFWDTEAFF.

There are many counts of this clonotype. V and J are TRBV20-1 and TRBJ1-1; no reliable D call. In germline, CDR1 is DFQATT, CDR2 SNEGSKA (reference sequence). The CDR3 length is 11 residues. The V gene lost 7 bases and the J gene lost 4 bases, with 10 bases spanning the gap. The CDR3 DNA is TGCAGTGGGTATGGTGGCACTGAAGCTTTCTTT. Amino acids: CSGYGGTEAFF.

The rearrangement joins TRBV20-1 to TRBJ2-7; D remains unclear. This CDR3 region has 14 residues. V lost 0 bases to trimming and J lost 3 bases, with 12 bases between them. Germline V gene data show CDR1 as DFQATT and CDR2 as SNEGSKA (reference sequence). CDR3 protein: CSARDPGINYEQYF. The CDR3 DNA follows: TGCAGTGCTAGAGATCCTGGCATTAACTACGAGCAGTACTTC.

V gene TRBV7-2 combines with J gene TRBJ2-3; TRBD1 is a possible D gene (6 bases). The CDR3 runs to 17 residues. Germline V gives CDR1 SGHTA, CDR2 FQGNSA. V was pared by 5 bases and J by 4 bases, with 22 bases between. CDR3 sequence reads: CASSTNRVAWVPDTQYF. The CDR3 coding sequence is TGTGCCAGCAGCACGAACAGGGTAGCGTGGGTTCCAGATACGCAGTATTTT.

V and J are TRBV20-1 and TRBJ1-6; tentative D call: TRBD1 (5 bases). Germline V gives CDR1 DFQATT, CDR2 SNEGSKA (reference sequence). The CDR3 contains 14 residues. The V gene lost 7 bases and the J gene lost 7 bases, with 17 bases spanning the gap. The CDR3 DNA sequence: TGCAGTGTTAGGGGAGGGGATGTGAATTCACCCCTCCACTTT. Protein: CSVRGGDVNSPLHF.

This clonotype was seen a handful of times. The genes are TRBV9 and TRBJ2-5; D may be TRBD2 (5 bases). CDR3 length: 15 residues. V dropped 0 bases and J dropped 5 bases, with 14 bases sitting between them. The germline CDR1 and CDR2 sequences are SGDLS and YYNGEE. This CDR3 reads CASSVALAPGETQYF. The CDR3 nucleotides read TGTGCCAGCAGCGTAGCTTTGGCCCCGGGGGAGACCCAGTACTTC.

This clonotype occurred a few times. V and J are TRBV20-1 and TRBJ1-1; 8 positions agree with TRBD1. Germline CDR1 and CDR2: DFQATT and SNEGSKA (reference sequence). CDR3 size: 16 residues. V was pared by 1 base and J by 0 bases, with 7 bases of the junction left unmatched. The CDR3 is CSARAIQGEMNTEAFF. CDR3 in DNA: TGCAGTGCTAGAGCGATACAGGGGGAAATGAACACTGAAGCTTTCTTT.

The chain has TRBV20-1 and TRBJ2-7; D gene unclear. Trimming removed 5 bases from V and 5 bases from J, with 16 bases in between. Germline CDR1 is DFQATT and CDR2 is SNEGSKA (reference sequence). The CDR3 has 13 amino acids. CDR3 in amino acids: CSALRAGVDEQYF. For the CDR3, the DNA is TGCAGTGCTCTCCGGGCCGGAGTGGACGAGCAGTACTTC.

The count of this clonotype is one. The J gene is TRBJ1-2, the V gene TRBV7-2; 7 positions agree with TRBD1. Germline loops: CDR1 SGHTA, CDR2 FQGNSA. The CDR3 extends over 16 amino acids. Germline trimming cut 3 bases from V and 3 bases from J; bases unmatched to any gene: 10. The CDR3 nucleotides are TGTGCCAGCAGCTTCACCTCGGGACAGCCTCACTATGGCTACACCTTC. This translates into CASSFTSGQPHYGYTF.

The chain combines TRBV20-1 with TRBJ2-7, with 7 positions matching TRBD1. The V and J ends lost 6 bases and 7 bases, in that order; junction bases with no gene match: 9. Germline loops: CDR1 DFQATT, CDR2 SNEGSKA (reference sequence). The CDR3 spans 12 residues. The CDR3 sequence: CSAYRQGREQYF. The DNA for the CDR3 is TGCAGTGCCTATCGACAGGGACGGGAGCAGTACTTC.